The 12 T cell receptor beta chains listed next were all sequenced from one sample in a study of T-cell reconstitution after alpha-beta-depleted transplantation in children. Unique molecular identifiers tagged the TCRbeta library. Each CDR3 protein gets one entry after TCRdb re-called the PCR reads with MiXCR. The sample includes over 300,000 distinct CDR3 sequences, about a tenth of them seen just once. Here the sequenced sample was PBMCs from the stem cell graft donor, taken from the stem cell graft. Receptor source: a human donor who donated a stem cell graft to a child with acute lymphoblastic leukemia.

V is TRBV5-1 and J is TRBJ1-4, with TRBD1 matching 10 bases. With 3 bases clipped from V and 3 bases from J, the junction kept 8 bases outside the gene matches. The CDR3 consists of 17 residues. Per germline, CDR1 SGHRS and CDR2 YFSETQ. CDR3 residues: CASSSVGQGPANEKLFF. For the CDR3, the DNA is TGCGCCAGCAGCTCAGTGGGACAGGGGCCAGCTAATGAAAAACTGTTTTTT. Based on the CDR3 plus reference TRBV5-1 and TRBJ1-4, the full variable domain is KAGVTQTPRYLIKTRGQQVTLSCSPISGHRSVSWYQQTPGQGLQFLFEYFSETQRNKGNFPGRFSGRQFSNSRSEMNVSTLELGDSALYLCASSSVGQGPANEKLFFGSGTQLSVL.

V and J are TRBV7-9 and TRBJ2-2; 8 bases are shared with TRBD1. The CDR3 length is 16 residues. Germline CDR1 reads SEHNR; CDR2 reads FQNEAQ (reference sequence). V shed 5 bases and J 2 bases; nucleotides not matched to a gene: 7. As DNA, the CDR3 is TGTGCCAGCAGCGTTCCCGGGACAGGAAACACCGGGGAGCTGTTTTTT. Its translation: CASSVPGTGNTGELFF.

Only a few counts were recorded for this clonotype. The junction differs from germline at one of its ends, possibly a read error. The chain links TRBV7-3 to TRBJ2-3, with 8 bases that match TRBD2. Germline V gives CDR1 SGHTA, CDR2 FQGTGA. The CDR3 consists of 15 residues. The CDR3 bases are TGTGCCAGCAGTTTAAGCGGGAGTGAGGCAGATACGCAGTATTTT. The encoded protein is CASSLSGSEADTQYF.

The chain couples TRBV5-6 to TRBJ2-5; D is perhaps TRBD1 (6 bases). The CDR3 runs to 18 residues. Germline V CDR1 and CDR2: SGHDT, YYEEEE. V was shortened by 4 bases and J by 0 bases, with 22 bases between the two germline ends. Written as DNA, the CDR3 is TGTGCCAGCAGCGAAGCAGGGGCGGCGGCGGGTTACCAAGAGACCCAGTACTTC. It codes for CASSEAGAAAGYQETQYF.

The V call is TRBV4-3, the J call TRBJ2-5; tentative D call: TRBD2 (7 bases). Germline V lookup: CDR1 LGHNA, CDR2 YSLEER. V dropped 0 bases and J dropped 5 bases, with 16 bases sitting between them. The CDR3 sequence is 16 residues long. CDR3 loop: CASSQEAGGPRETQYF. The CDR3 DNA follows: TGCGCCAGCAGCCAAGAAGCCGGGGGGCCCAGGGAGACCCAGTACTTC.

This clonotype was detected only a few times. The chain uses TRBV5-5 and TRBJ2-1; perhaps TRBD1 as D (6 bases). The germline CDR1 and CDR2 sequences are SGHKS and YYEKEE (reference sequence). CDR3 length: 17 amino acids. The V gene lost 0 bases and the J gene lost 1 base, with 14 bases spanning the gap. CDR3 residues: CASSLAGQKRSYNEQFF. The CDR3 DNA reads TGTGCCAGCAGCTTGGCCGGACAGAAAAGGTCCTACAATGAGCAGTTCTTC.

The J gene is TRBJ2-5, the V gene TRBV12-3 or TRBV12-4; 9 bases align to TRBD1. CDR3 length equals 14 residues. The ends lost 7 bases at V and 1 base at J; junction bases unmatched: 4. The CDR3, as DNA: TGTGCCAGCACCCCGGGACAGGGCCAAGAGACCCAGTACTTC. This gives the protein CASTPGQGQETQYF.

The rearrangement links TRBV7-8 to TRBJ2-3, with a possible D match to TRBD2 (6 bases). Germline values: CDR1 SGHVS, CDR2 FQNEAQ. V was pared by 5 bases and J by 0 bases, with 21 bases between. CDR3 length: 18 amino acids. CDR3 bases: TGTGCCAGCAGCACCCGCGGGGCACGCGTAGTAAGCACAGATACGCAGTATTTT. It translates to CASSTRGARVVSTDTQYF.

This clonotype has a count of ten or more. The chain couples TRBV20-1 to TRBJ2-5, with 7 bases that match TRBD2. There are 15 residues in the CDR3. V shed 6 bases, J shed 4 bases, and the junction held 14 bases outside the gene matches. Germline V gene data show CDR1 as DFQATT and CDR2 as SNEGSKA (reference sequence). CDR3 coding DNA: TGCAGTGCCGCTCGGGGTGGCGGGAGTTCAGAGACCCAGTACTTC. Translating it yields CSAARGGGSSETQYF.

In its sample, this clonotype was seen many times. The gene calls are TRBV20-1 and TRBJ2-2, with TRBD2 matching 9 bases. Losses at the gene ends were 2 bases for V and 2 bases for J; bases not matched to a gene: 6. Looked up from germline, CDR1 is DFQATT and CDR2 is SNEGSKA (reference sequence). The length of the CDR3 is 16 residues. CDR3 region: CSARLAGQRNTGELFF. As DNA, the CDR3 is TGCAGTGCTAGACTAGCGGGACAACGAAACACCGGGGAGCTGTTTTTT.

This clonotype was picked up a small number of times. The chain combines TRBV7-2 with TRBJ2-1; D unclear. The V and J ends lost 4 bases and 2 bases respectively, with 12 bases between them. The CDR3 is made up of 15 amino acids. The germline V gene encodes CDR1 SGHTA and CDR2 FQGNSA. In DNA form, the CDR3 reads TGTGCCAGCAGCTCGCCAGTTTTACCCTACAATGAGCAGTTCTTC. It yields the protein CASSSPVLPYNEQFF.

This sequence joins TRBV11-1 and TRBJ2-2, with 8 bases matching TRBD1. Trimming at V came to 2 bases and at J to 4 bases, leaving 9 bases not matched to a gene. Germline assignment: CDR1 SGHAT and CDR2 FQDESV (reference sequence). The CDR3 has 17 residues. For the CDR3, the DNA is TGTGCCAGCAGCTTAAATCCAGGGGGCAAGAGCACCGGGGAGCTGTTTTTT. It is translated as CASSLNPGGKSTGELFF.